Listed below are T cell receptor beta chains from one sample, sequenced in a study of blood T cell repertoires in COVID-19. Sequenced by immunoSEQ multiplex PCR; TCRdb stores in-frame clones only, minus some. The sample has 650,000 to 800,000 clones; about nine tenths are singletons. Material for sequencing was peripheral blood. All receptors come from a woman under 30 with acute or convalescent COVID-19. The CDR3 runs from the conserved cysteine through the conserved F or W.

V	J	CDR3
TRBV24-1	TRBJ1-5	CATSDREYYQPQHF
TRBV15	TRBJ1-2	CATSGTGGNYGYTF
TRBV6-5	TRBJ1-6	CASSSGGADSPLHF
TRBV6-5	TRBJ1-1	CASSYDRGKTEAFF
TRBV7-3	TRBJ2-7	CASSPRAGAGYEQYF
TRBV2	TRBJ2-3	CASRGGLSTDTQYF
TRBV15	TRBJ1-4	CATSRDRGRGRGEKLFF
TRBV7-8	TRBJ1-4	CASSLSRVLGEKLFF
TRBV6-2/TRBV6-3	TRBJ1-5	CASSYSIGVRDQNQPQHF
TRBV25-1	TRBJ2-2	CASSITPGELFF
TRBV12-3/TRBV12-4	TRBJ1-1	CASRLGQGTEAFF
TRBV7-9	TRBJ1-5	CASSLGQGYGQPQHF
TRBV29-1	TRBJ2-2	CSVEPGTEGTGELFF
TRBV5-6	TRBJ2-7	CASSNLTWTLSYEQYF
TRBV28	TRBJ1-5	CASSFGTGGIQPQHF
TRBV2	TRBJ2-5	CATQGGTETQYF
TRBV27	TRBJ2-5	CASSKRPRLVKETQYF
TRBV11-2	TRBJ2-7	CASSSRQHEQYF
TRBV7-9	TRBJ1-4	CASSLQTGDNEKLFF
TRBV19	TRBJ1-5	CASNILASNQPQHF
TRBV4-3	TRBJ1-1	CASSQDHKIVNTEAFF
TRBV4-1	TRBJ1-3	CASSQGGAGSGNTIYF
TRBV5-6	TRBJ2-3	CASSSGLADPKATDTQYF
TRBV7-8	TRBJ1-1	CASSLASVTEAFF
TRBV4-1	TRBJ2-7	CASSQVGTGGTYEQYF
TRBV18	TRBJ2-1	CASSPLTTVGLSYNEQFF
TRBV7-2	TRBJ1-3	CASSPDRSSGNTIYF
TRBV4-1	TRBJ2-1	CASSQLAGGPLGSEQFF